The entry below gives a single T cell receptor (beta chain) sequence along with its context. Antigen unknown. Sorted-subset replicate PCRs used roughly 210 ng of genomic DNA. This amount corresponded to some 32,000 T cell genomes. Assay used: immunoSEQ multiplex PCR; TCRdb lists only in-frame clones, some missing. The sample holds 850,000 to 1,200,000 clones; 70% to 80% are singletons and the top ten take 1.5%. Germline CDR1 LNHDA, CDR2 SQIVND (reference sequence). The CDR3 contains 14 residues. The V end lost 0 bases, the J end lost 7 bases, and 13 bases lay between the germline ends. The data belong to a study of shared clonotypes between healthy human individuals. Study as a whole: Plates per donor: three CD4 naive, three CD4 memory, two CD8 naive, one CD8 memory.

Study-level findings and limits: Among the subsets, naive ones generally showed larger estimated richness than memory ones.

Sequenced input: memory CD4+ T cells sorted from blood. Subset meaning: CD45RA-negative fraction. This chain links TRBV19 with TRBJ2-7; D uncertain. This clonotype was sampled from a man aged 18-30 years in good health. The CDR3 sequence: CASSIDLRSGEQYF. The DNA of the CDR3 is TGTGCCAGTAGTATAGATCTGCGGTCCGGGGAGCAGTACTTC.